Sequencing of this TCR beta chain was carried out in a study of cytomegalovirus exposure and HLA in healthy donors. Comments on this clone: Its antigen is currently unknown.

Whole-study findings and limits: An analysis was carried out at a later point. It showed that HLA-associated TCR beta chains were more clonally expanded than equally common non-associated chains.

Primers included in the PCR were 60 Vbeta and 13 Jbeta primers. Sequencing used immunoSEQ multiplex PCR; TCRdb keeps in-frame clones, though not all of them. The table shows 200,000 to 250,000 clones, with roughly 80% occurring only once. The sample was PBMCs. This receptor was taken from a man in his forties or fifties in good health and CMV-seronegative.

The CDR3 protein is CASSYLAGNTEAFF. In DNA, the CDR3 is TGTGCCAGCAGTTACCTCGCCGGGAACACTGAAGCTTTCTTT. This chain links TRBV6-5 with TRBJ1-1; D is undetermined. CDR1 is MNHEY, CDR2 SVGAGI, per germline. The V gene lost 2 bases and the J gene lost 1 base, with 8 bases spanning the gap. CDR3 size: 14 residues.